The subject of this entry is one T cell receptor beta chain. The table came from immunoSEQ multiplex PCR; TCRdb's copy has only in-frame clones and leaves some out. The sample has around 200,000 clones, around 85% seen once. The data originate from a study of blood T cell repertoires in COVID-19. At the level of the study: T cells, B-cell-depleted T cells, or PBMCs supplied cDNA or gDNA.

Germline lookup yields CDR1 SGHRS and CDR2 YFSETQ. The V and J ends lost 2 bases and 3 bases respectively, with 10 bases between them. The CDR3 is 14 amino acids. Individuals aged about 18 to 89 years were recruited from approximately 24 US areas. Assignment of participants to cohorts was predicated upon participant-reported clinical history. The sample consisted of PBMCs or T cells enriched from blood (not recorded which). The chain joins TRBV5-1 to TRBJ2-3; TRBD1 is a possible D gene (6 bases). The TCR originated in a man aged 40-50 years who had recovered from COVID-19. The CDR3 DNA reads as TGCGCCAGCAGCTTCGGACAGATTACAGATACGCAGTATTTT. Protein sequence: CASSFGQITDTQYF.